This T cell receptor beta chain was sequenced for a study of blood T cell repertoires in COVID-19. Trimming pared 2 bases from V and 4 bases from J, leaving 12 bases between. The CDR3 consists of 16 residues. The germline V gene has CDR1 MNHEY and CDR2 SVGAGI. Original handling: Amplification from reference gene primers served as the basis for estimated nucleated cell counts. This table comes from immunoSEQ multiplex PCR, and its TCRdb copy is limited to in-frame clones, with some not included. The D gene and trimming were derived from the DNA, and the V and J assignments and clone size from that table. Of about 220,000 clones detected, 75% to 90% appear once; the ten largest clones hold roughly 3.7%. Clinical histories supplied by participants themselves formed the basis of cohort assignment.

The specimen sequenced was PBMCs or T cells enriched from blood (not recorded which). The receptor was derived from a woman under 30 in a cohort exposed to, infected with or recovered from COVID-19 (not recorded which). The gene calls are TRBV6-5 and TRBJ1-6; D perhaps matches TRBD1 (6 bases). The CDR3 DNA sequence: TGTGCCAGCAGTTACAGGGGGAAAGTGTATAATTCACCCCTCCACTTT. Translating it yields CASSYRGKVYNSPLHF.